These T cell receptor beta chains were read from a single sample in a study of blood T cell repertoires in COVID-19. Measured with immunoSEQ multiplex PCR; TCRdb has only the in-frame clones, and not every one. The table records approximately 350,000 clones, more than 75% of them present only once. Sequenced input: PBMCs or T cells enriched from blood (not recorded which). These receptors were obtained from a woman younger than 45 who had recovered from COVID-19. Each CDR3 is given with its conserved first and last residue. Fields, in order: J gene, V gene, D gene, clone size, CDR3 DNA, CDR3 protein. A D gene is named only where the DNA matches it firmly. Not every row has a clone size; where given, it reads once, few, many or a size class.

TRBJ2-1	TRBV11-2	TRBD2	few	TGTGCCAGCAGCCTCCGGGGGGACTACTCCTACAATGAGCAGTTCTTC	CASSLRGDYSYNEQFF
TRBJ1-1	TRBV10-3	.	.	TGTGCCATCAGACGAGCAGGGGTAGGAGCTTTCTTT	CAIRRAGVGAFF
TRBJ2-3	TRBV2	.	.	TGTGCCAGCAGGCCCCAGGGGACGGGCACAGATACGCAGTATTTT	CASRPQGTGTDTQYF
TRBJ1-1	TRBV4-1	TRBD1	.	TGCGCCAGCAGCCAACCCGGACAGGTTGAAGCTTTCTTT	CASSQPGQVEAFF
TRBJ1-2	TRBV2	.	.	TGTGCCTCGACCCAGGTAACCAACTATGGCTACACCTTC	CASTQVTNYGYTF
TRBJ1-6	TRBV7-3	.	.	TGTGCCAGCAGCTTAGCGGGGAATTCACCCCTCCACTTT	CASSLAGNSPLHF
TRBJ2-3	TRBV29-1	.	.	TGCAGCGTTGAAGGGCTAGCGTTAAAAGGGGCAGATACGCAGTATTTT	CSVEGLALKGADTQYF
TRBJ1-1	TRBV19	.	.	TGTGCCAGTAGTATGGTTCTAGCACACACTGAAGCTTTCTTT	CASSMVLAHTEAFF
TRBJ2-5	TRBV5-1	.	.	TGCGCCAGCAGCTTGATTCGGGTGGAGACCCAGTACTTC	CASSLIRVETQYF
TRBJ2-7	TRBV3-1/TRBV3-2	TRBD2	.	TGTGCCAGCAGCGCTCTAGCGGGAGGGAACTACGAGCAGTACTTC	CASSALAGGNYEQYF
TRBJ1-2	TRBV5-4	TRBD1	.	TGTGCCAGCAGCTTGGACAGGGGCGGCTACACCTTC	CASSLDRGGYTF
TRBJ2-7	TRBV1	.	.	TGCACCAGCAGCCAAGATGAGGGGGCGCGGAAGTACGAGCAGTACTTC	CTSSQDEGARKYEQYF
TRBJ2-1	TRBV19	.	.	TGTGCCAGTAGTATAACGGCTAGCGCATACAATGAGCAGTTCTTC	CASSITASAYNEQFF
TRBJ1-2	TRBV5-1	TRBD1	.	TGCGCCAGCAGCTTGGGACAGGGGGACACTAACTATGGCTACACCTTC	CASSLGQGDTNYGYTF
TRBJ1-3	TRBV4-1	.	.	TGCGCCAGCAGCCAAATTATAGGGGTCGGAAACACCATATATTTT	CASSQIIGVGNTIYF
TRBJ1-1	TRBV18	.	once	TGTGCCAGCTCAAGGGGTACGGACCTAACTGAAGCTTTCTTT	CASSRGTDLTEAFF
TRBJ1-6	TRBV19	.	few	TGTGCCAGTAAGTCCGGGGATAATTCACCCCTCCACTTT	CASKSGDNSPLHF
TRBJ1-1	TRBV19	.	.	TGTGCCAGTAGTCACAGGGCCATGAACACTGAAGCTTTCTTT	CASSHRAMNTEAFF
TRBJ1-1	TRBV18	.	.	TGTGCCAGCTCAACCCAAGGTGCAGCAGGCACTGAAGCTTTCTTT	CASSTQGAAGTEAFF
TRBJ1-1	TRBV11-2	.	.	TGTGCCAGCAGCCCGTTCTTTGGGTTTGGCAGGGAGAACACTGAAGCTTTCTTT	CASSPFFGFGRENTEAFF
TRBJ1-2	TRBV10-3	.	few	TGTGCCATCAGTGAGTCGGCAGTTCCCGGCTACACCTTC	CAISESAVPGYTF
TRBJ1-2	TRBV15	.	.	TGTGCCACAAGAAGAACGGGAGTCGATTCCGGCTACACCTTC	CATRRTGVDSGYTF
TRBJ2-7	TRBV21-1	.	.	TGTGCCAGCAGCAAAGTACGACTTGCCACGGGGTACGAGCAGTACTTC	CASSKVRLATGYEQYF
TRBJ2-3	TRBV3-1/TRBV3-2	TRBD2	.	TGTGCCAGCAGCCAAGGCAATGCGGGAGAATTAGATACGCAGTATTTT	CASSQGNAGELDTQYF
TRBJ1-3	TRBV10-1	.	once	TGCGCCAGCAACACCGGGACACCTGGAAACACCATATATTTT	CASNTGTPGNTIYF
TRBJ2-7	TRBV28	TRBD2	.	TGTGCCAGCAATTTAGCGGGGCCTCCTAGGGAGCAGTACTTC	CASNLAGPPREQYF
TRBJ1-5	TRBV21-1	.	.	TGTGCCGGTGGAACAGGGGGACCCTCAAATAGCAATCAGCCCCAGCATTTT	CAGGTGGPSNSNQPQHF
TRBJ2-7	TRBV27	TRBD1	.	TGTGCCAGCAGCTTCTCTAAGGAGGGGACAGGCTCCTACGAGCAGTACTTC	CASSFSKEGTGSYEQYF
TRBJ2-3	TRBV29-1	TRBD1	.	TGCAGCGCGTTGGCCGGGACAGGGGAAATAGATACGCAGTATTTT	CSALAGTGEIDTQYF
TRBJ2-7	TRBV28	TRBD1	.	TGTGCCAGCACGGAAGGGGGCCAGCAGTACTTC	CASTEGGQQYF
TRBJ1-6	TRBV6-5	TRBD1	once	TGTGCCAGCAGTTACGACAGGGAGAGATCACCCCTCCACTTT	CASSYDRERSPLHF
TRBJ1-1	TRBV15	.	.	TGTGCCACCAGCAGGGGGCCAACCCGGACGAACACTGAAGCTTTCTTT	CATSRGPTRTNTEAFF
TRBJ2-2	TRBV19	TRBD2	.	TGTGCCAGTAGTATTGGCGGGAGGCACACCGGGGAGCTGTTTTTT	CASSIGGRHTGELFF
TRBJ2-2	TRBV28	TRBD1	.	TGTGCCAGCAACCCCAGCCTAGGGGACAGGGTTTCAACCGGGGAGCTGTTTTTT	CASNPSLGDRVSTGELFF
TRBJ2-7	TRBV7-2	.	.	TGTGCCAGCAGCCGCGGGGTAGACTCCTACGAGCAGTACTTC	CASSRGVDSYEQYF
TRBJ2-7	TRBV15	.	.	TGTGCCACCAGCAGAGATCGAGGGCGATACGAGCAGTACTTC	CATSRDRGRYEQYF
TRBJ2-1	TRBV11-2	TRBD2	.	TGTGCCAGCAGACCTACTAGCGGGGGGCTCCACAATGAGCAGTTCTTC	CASRPTSGGLHNEQFF
TRBJ2-1	TRBV4-1	TRBD2	few	TGCGCCAGCAGCCTCAGGGCACTAGCGGGAGCCCATGAGCAGTTCTTC	CASSLRALAGAHEQFF
TRBJ1-2	TRBV4-1	.	.	TGCGCCAGCAGCCAACAGACGGGTCCGTCTGGCTACACCTTC	CASSQQTGPSGYTF
TRBJ2-2	TRBV5-1	.	.	TGCGCCAGCAGCTTGAACTTCAGGGGCATCGCCGGGGAGCTGTTTTTT	CASSLNFRGIAGELFF
TRBJ1-1	TRBV11-2	.	.	TGTGCCAGCAGCTCCCACCCCAGGGACACTGAAGCTTTCTTT	CASSSHPRDTEAFF
TRBJ2-5	TRBV5-5	TRBD1	once	TGTGCCAGCAGCCCTGGGACAGTCCAAGAGACCCAGTACTTC	CASSPGTVQETQYF
TRBJ1-2	TRBV2	.	.	TGTGCCAGCAGTGCGGACAGCTATGGCTACACCTTC	CASSADSYGYTF
TRBJ2-3	TRBV28	.	medium-sized	TGTGCCAGCAGTAGCGGTAGCTCCTGGCTGCGGACAGATACGCAGTATTTT	CASSSGSSWLRTDTQYF
TRBJ1-5	TRBV3-1/TRBV3-2	.	once	TGTGCCAGCAGCCAAGCCTTAAATCAGCCCCAGCATTTT	CASSQALNQPQHF
TRBJ1-4	TRBV5-1	.	.	TGCGCCAGCAGCTGGCAAGGGCAGGGTCGAGAAAAACTGTTTTTT	CASSWQGQGREKLFF